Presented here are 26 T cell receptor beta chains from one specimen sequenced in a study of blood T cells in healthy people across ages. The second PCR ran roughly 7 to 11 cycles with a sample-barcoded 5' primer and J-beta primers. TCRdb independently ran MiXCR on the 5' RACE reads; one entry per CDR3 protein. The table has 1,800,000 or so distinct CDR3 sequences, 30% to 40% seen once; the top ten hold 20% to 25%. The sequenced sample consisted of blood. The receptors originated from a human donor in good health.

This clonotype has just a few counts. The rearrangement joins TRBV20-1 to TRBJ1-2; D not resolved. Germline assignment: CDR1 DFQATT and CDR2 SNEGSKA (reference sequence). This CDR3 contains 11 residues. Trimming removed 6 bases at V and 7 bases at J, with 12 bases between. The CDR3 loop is CSAQSGSGYTF. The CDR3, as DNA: TGCAGTGCCCAGTCGGGGTCTGGCTACACCTTC.

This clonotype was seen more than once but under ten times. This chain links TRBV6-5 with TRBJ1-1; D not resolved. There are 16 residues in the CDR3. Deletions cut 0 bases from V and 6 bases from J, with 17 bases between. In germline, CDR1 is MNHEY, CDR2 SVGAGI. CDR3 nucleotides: TGTGCCAGCAGTTACTCGAAGGGTCCGGGGAAAGCTGAAGCTTTCTTT. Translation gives CASSYSKGPGKAEAFF.

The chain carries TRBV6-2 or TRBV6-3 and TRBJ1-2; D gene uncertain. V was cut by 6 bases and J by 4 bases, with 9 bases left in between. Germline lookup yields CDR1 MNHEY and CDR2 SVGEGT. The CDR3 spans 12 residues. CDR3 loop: CASRRRTYGYTF. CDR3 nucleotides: TGTGCCAGCAGACGCCGAACCTATGGCTACACCTTC.

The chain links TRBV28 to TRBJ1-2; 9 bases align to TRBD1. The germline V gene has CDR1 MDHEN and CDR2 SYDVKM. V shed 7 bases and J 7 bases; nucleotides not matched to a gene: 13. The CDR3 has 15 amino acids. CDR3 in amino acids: CASTFNRGRDVGYTF. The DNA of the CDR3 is TGTGCCAGCACATTCAACAGGGGGCGAGATGTTGGCTACACCTTC.

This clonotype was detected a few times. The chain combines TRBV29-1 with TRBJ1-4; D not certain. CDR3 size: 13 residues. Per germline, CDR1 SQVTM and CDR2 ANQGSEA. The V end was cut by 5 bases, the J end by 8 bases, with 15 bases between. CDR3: CSVRGILAEKLFF. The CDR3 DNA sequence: TGCAGCGTTCGAGGGATATTGGCCGAAAAACTGTTTTTT.

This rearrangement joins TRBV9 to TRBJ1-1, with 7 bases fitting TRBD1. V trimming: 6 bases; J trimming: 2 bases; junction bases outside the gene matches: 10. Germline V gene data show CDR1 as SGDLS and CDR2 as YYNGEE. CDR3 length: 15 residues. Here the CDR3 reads CASTRQGYSNTEAFF. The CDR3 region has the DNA TGTGCCAGCACCCGACAGGGATATTCCAACACTGAAGCTTTCTTT.

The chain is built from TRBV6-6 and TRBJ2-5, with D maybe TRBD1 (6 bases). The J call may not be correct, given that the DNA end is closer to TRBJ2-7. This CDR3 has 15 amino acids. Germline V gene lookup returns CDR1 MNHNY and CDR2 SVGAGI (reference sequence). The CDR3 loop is CASRTTQGLVDEQYF. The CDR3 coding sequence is TGTGCCAGCAGAACCACACAGGGTTTAGTAGACGAGCAGTACTTC.

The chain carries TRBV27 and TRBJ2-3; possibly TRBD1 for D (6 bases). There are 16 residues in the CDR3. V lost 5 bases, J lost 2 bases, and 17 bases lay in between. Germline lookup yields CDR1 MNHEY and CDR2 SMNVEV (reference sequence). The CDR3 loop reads CASSPSLGAFTDTQYF. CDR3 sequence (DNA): TGTGCCAGCAGTCCCTCGCTGGGGGCCTTCACAGATACGCAGTATTTT.

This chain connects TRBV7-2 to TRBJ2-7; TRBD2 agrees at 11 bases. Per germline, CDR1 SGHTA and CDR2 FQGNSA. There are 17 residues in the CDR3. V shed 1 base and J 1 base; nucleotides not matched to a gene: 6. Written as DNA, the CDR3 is TGTGCCAGCAGCTTAGATCCGGGACTAGCGGCATCCTACGAGCAGTACTTC. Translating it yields CASSLDPGLAASYEQYF.

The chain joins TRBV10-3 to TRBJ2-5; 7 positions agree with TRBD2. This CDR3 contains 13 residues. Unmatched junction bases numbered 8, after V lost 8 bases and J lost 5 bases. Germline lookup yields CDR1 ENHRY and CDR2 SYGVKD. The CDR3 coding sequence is TGTGCCATCTCACACCGGGGAGGGGAGACCCAGTACTTC. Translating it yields CAISHRGGETQYF.

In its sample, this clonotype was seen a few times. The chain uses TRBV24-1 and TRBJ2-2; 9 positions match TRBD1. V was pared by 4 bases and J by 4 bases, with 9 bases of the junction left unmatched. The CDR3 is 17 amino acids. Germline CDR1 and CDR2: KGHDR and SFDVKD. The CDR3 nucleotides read TGTGCCACCAGTGACCCTACAGGGGGCGAGGTCACCGGGGAGCTGTTTTTT. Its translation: CATSDPTGGEVTGELFF.

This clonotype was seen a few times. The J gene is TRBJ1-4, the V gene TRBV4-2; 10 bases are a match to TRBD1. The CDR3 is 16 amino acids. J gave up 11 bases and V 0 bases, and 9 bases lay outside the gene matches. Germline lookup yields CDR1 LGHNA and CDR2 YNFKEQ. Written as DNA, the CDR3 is TGTGCCAGCAGCCAAGAGCCCGGGACAGGGGACTGCAAACTGTTTTTT. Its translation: CASSQEPGTGDCKLFF.

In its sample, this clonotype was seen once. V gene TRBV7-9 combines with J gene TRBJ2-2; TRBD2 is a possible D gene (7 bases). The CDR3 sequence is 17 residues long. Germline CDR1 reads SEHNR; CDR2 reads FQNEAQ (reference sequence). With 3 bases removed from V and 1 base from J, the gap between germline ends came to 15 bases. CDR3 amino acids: CASSFRSGGLNTGELFF. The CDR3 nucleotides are TGTGCCAGCAGCTTCCGTTCGGGGGGCCTGAACACCGGGGAGCTGTTTTTT.

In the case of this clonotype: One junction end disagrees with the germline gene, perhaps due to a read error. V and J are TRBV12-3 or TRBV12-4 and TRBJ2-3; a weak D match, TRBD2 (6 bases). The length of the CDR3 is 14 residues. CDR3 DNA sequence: TGTGCCGGCAGTTATCTCCTGGGGGGATTTTGGCAGTATTTT. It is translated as CAGSYLLGGFWQYF.

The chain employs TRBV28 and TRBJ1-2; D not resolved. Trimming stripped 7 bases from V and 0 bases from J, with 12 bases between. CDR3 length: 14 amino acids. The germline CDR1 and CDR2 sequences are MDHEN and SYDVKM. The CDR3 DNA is TGTGCCAGCAATTTGGATTTAGCTAACTATGGCTACACCTTC. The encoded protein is CASNLDLANYGYTF.

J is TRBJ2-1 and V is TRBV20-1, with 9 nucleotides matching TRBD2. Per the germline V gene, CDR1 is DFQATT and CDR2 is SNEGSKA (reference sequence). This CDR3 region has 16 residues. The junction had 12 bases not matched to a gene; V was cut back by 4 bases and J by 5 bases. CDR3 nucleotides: TGCAGTGCTACAAAACCACTAGCGGGCACGAACAATGAGCAGTTCTTC. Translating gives CSATKPLAGTNNEQFF.

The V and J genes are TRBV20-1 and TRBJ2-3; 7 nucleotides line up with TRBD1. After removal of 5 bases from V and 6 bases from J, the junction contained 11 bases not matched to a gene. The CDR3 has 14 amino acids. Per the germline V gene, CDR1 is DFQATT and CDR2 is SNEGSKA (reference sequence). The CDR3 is CSALDRVDVDTQYF. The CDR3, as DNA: TGCAGTGCTCTTGACAGGGTAGACGTCGATACGCAGTATTTT.

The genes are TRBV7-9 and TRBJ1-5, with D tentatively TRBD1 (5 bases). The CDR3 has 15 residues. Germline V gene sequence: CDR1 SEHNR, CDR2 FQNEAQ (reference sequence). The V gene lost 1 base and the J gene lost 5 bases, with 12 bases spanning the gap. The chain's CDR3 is CASSLEGLGDQPQHF. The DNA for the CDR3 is TGTGCCAGCAGCTTAGAGGGGTTGGGGGATCAGCCCCAGCATTTT.

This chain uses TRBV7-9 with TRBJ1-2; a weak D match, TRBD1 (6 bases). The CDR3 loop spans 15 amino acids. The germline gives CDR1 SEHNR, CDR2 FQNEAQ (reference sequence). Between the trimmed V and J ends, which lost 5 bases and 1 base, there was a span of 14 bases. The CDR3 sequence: CASSPPGQINYGYTF. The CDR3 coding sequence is TGTGCCAGCAGCCCCCCGGGACAAATTAACTATGGCTACACCTTC.

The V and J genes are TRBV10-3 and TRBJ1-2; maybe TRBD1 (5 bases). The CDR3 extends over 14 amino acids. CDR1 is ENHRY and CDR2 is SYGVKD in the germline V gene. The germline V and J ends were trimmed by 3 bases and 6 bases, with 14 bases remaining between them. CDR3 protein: CAISDPTARHGYTF. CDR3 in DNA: TGTGCCATCAGTGATCCGACAGCGAGACATGGCTACACCTTC.

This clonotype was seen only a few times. CDR3 residues: CASSQRPGLAGDQETQYF. DNA for the CDR3: TGTGCCAGCAGCCAAAGGCCGGGACTAGCGGGGGACCAAGAGACCCAGTACTTC. The V gene is TRBV4-2, the J gene TRBJ2-5; TRBD2 agrees at 14 bases. The CDR3 is made up of 18 amino acids. Germline trimming cut 2 bases from V and 0 bases from J; bases unmatched to any gene: 5. The germline gives CDR1 LGHNA, CDR2 YNFKEQ.

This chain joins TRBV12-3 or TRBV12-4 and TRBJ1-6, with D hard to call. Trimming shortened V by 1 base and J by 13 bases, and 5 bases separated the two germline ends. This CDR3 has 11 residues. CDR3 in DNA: TGTGCCAGCAGTTTAGACGTCCCCCTCCACTTT. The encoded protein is CASSLDVPLHF.

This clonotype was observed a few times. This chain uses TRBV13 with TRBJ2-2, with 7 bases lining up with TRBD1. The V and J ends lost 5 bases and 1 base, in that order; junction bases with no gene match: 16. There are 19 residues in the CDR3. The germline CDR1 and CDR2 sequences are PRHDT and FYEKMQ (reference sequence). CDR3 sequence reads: CASSPSLRSRTGNTGELFF. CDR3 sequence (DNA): TGTGCCAGCAGCCCCTCCCTCCGATCCCGGACAGGGAACACCGGGGAGCTGTTTTTT.

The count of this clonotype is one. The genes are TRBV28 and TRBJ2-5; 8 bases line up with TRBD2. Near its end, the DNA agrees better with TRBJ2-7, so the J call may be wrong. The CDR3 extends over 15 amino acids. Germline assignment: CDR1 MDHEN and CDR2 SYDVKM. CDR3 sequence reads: CASSLMRAGGYEQYF. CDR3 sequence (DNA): TGTGCCAGCAGTTTAATGAGGGCGGGGGGTTACGAGCAGTACTTC.

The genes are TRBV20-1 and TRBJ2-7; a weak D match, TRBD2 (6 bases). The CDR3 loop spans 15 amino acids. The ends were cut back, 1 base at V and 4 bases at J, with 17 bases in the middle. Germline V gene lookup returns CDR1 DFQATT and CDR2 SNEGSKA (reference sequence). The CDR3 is CSARAPGGGNYEQYF. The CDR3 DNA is TGCAGTGCTAGAGCTCCCGGGGGAGGTAATTACGAGCAGTACTTC.

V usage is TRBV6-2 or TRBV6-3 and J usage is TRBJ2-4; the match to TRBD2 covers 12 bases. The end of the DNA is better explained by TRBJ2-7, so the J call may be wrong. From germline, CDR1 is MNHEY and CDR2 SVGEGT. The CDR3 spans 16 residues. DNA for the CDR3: TGTGCCAGCAGTGCCTTCGATGGACTAGCGGGGAACGAGCAGTACTTC. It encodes CASSAFDGLAGNEQYF.